One sample yielded the 22 T cell receptor beta chains listed below, sequenced in a study of blood T cell repertoires in COVID-19. Clones were sequenced by immunoSEQ multiplex PCR, and TCRdb holds only the in-frame ones, with some missing. The sample includes roughly 50,000 clones, approximately 80% seen only once; the top ten take roughly 21%. Material for sequencing was peripheral blood. The receptor set was obtained from a human donor with active or convalescent COVID-19. The donor label of this sample is uncertain.

This rearrangement joins TRBV27 to TRBJ1-1; D gene unclear. The germline V and J ends were trimmed by 3 bases and 0 bases, with 8 bases remaining between them. The CDR3 consists of 14 residues. Germline V gene lookup returns CDR1 MNHEY and CDR2 SMNVEV (reference sequence). This CDR3 reads CASSFVPMNTEAFF. The CDR3 region has the DNA TGTGCCAGCAGTTTTGTACCTATGAACACTGAAGCTTTCTTT.

The chain carries TRBV6-5 and TRBJ2-1; D gene uncertain. Trimming removed 8 bases at V and 0 bases at J, with 11 bases between. Germline V lookup: CDR1 MNHEY, CDR2 SVGAGI. The CDR3 has 14 amino acids. CDR3 sequence reads: CASAPRSSYNEQFF. DNA of the CDR3: TGTGCCAGCGCCCCGCGGAGCTCCTACAATGAGCAGTTCTTC.

The chain carries TRBV5-1 and TRBJ2-7; TRBD1 might be the D (6 bases). The CDR3 contains 12 residues. Trimming left V 2 bases short and J 4 bases short, with 7 bases between. CDR1 and CDR2 from the germline V gene are SGHRS and YFSETQ. The CDR3 DNA is TGCGCCAGCAGCTTACAGGGTTACGAGCAGTACTTC. Its protein is CASSLQGYEQYF.

The chain couples TRBV28 to TRBJ1-5; TRBD1 matches 9 bases. This CDR3 has 16 amino acids. V shed 4 bases and J 7 bases; nucleotides not matched to a gene: 11. CDR1 is MDHEN and CDR2 is SYDVKM in the germline V gene. CDR3 DNA sequence: TGTGCCAGCAGTTCAATGGGGACAGGGATGAACCAGCCCCAGCATTTT. Translating it yields CASSSMGTGMNQPQHF.

V and J are TRBV18 and TRBJ1-2; possible D gene TRBD1, 5 bases. Looked up from germline, CDR1 is KGHSH and CDR2 is LQKENI. Trimming removed 0 bases at V and 8 bases at J, with 13 bases between. This CDR3 comprises 14 residues. CDR3 coding DNA: TGTGCCAGCTCACCACCGGCAGGGTCCAGAGGCTACACCTTC. It encodes CASSPPAGSRGYTF.

This sequence joins TRBV28 and TRBJ1-2; D perhaps matches TRBD1 (6 bases). Germline-derived CDR1 and CDR2 are MDHEN and SYDVKM. There are 15 residues in the CDR3. The ends were cut back, 6 bases at V and 4 bases at J, with 18 bases in the middle. CDR3 sequence: CASRIPRGGTYGYTF. In DNA, the CDR3 is TGTGCCAGCAGGATACCGAGGGGGGGAACCTATGGCTACACCTTC.

This clone was detected a few times. V and J are TRBV6-5 and TRBJ1-4, with D possibly TRBD1 on 6 matching bases. Germline CDR1 MNHEY, CDR2 SVGAGI. CDR3 length: 14 amino acids. V lost 7 bases, J lost 8 bases, and 17 bases lay in between. The CDR3 protein is CASTYRQGKEKLFF. The CDR3 bases are TGTGCCAGCACCTATAGGCAGGGGAAAGAAAAACTGTTTTTT.

The chain employs TRBV11-2 and TRBJ2-2, with 9 positions matching TRBD1. CDR3 length: 15 amino acids. The junction had 13 bases not matched to a gene; V was cut back by 8 bases and J by 9 bases. Germline V CDR1 and CDR2: SGHAT, FQNNGV. The CDR3 protein is CASSAPGQGSRELFF. In nucleotides, the CDR3 is TGTGCCAGCTCAGCCCCGGGACAGGGTAGTCGGGAGCTGTTTTTT.

This chain uses TRBV2 with TRBJ2-7, with D maybe TRBD2 (5 bases). Trimming shortened V by 7 bases and J by 1 base, and 17 bases separated the two germline ends. The CDR3 length is 15 residues. The germline CDR1 and CDR2 sequences are SNHLY and FYNNEI. CDR3 loop: CASNERGLGSYEQYF. Here the CDR3 DNA reads TGTGCCAGCAACGAACGGGGATTGGGATCCTACGAGCAGTACTTC.

V and J are TRBV27 and TRBJ2-7; possible D gene TRBD2, 5 bases. The V gene lost 9 bases and the J gene lost 2 bases, with 17 bases spanning the gap. CDR3 length: 14 residues. Germline V CDR1 and CDR2: MNHEY, SMNVEV (reference sequence). CDR3 in DNA: TGTGCCAGTAGGTCGGGTTCCGGGACCTACGAGCAGTACTTC. This gives the protein CASRSGSGTYEQYF.

The table lists this clone with a few counts. V gene TRBV9 combines with J gene TRBJ2-1; tentative D call: TRBD2 (5 bases). V lost 0 bases and J lost 2, with 12 bases in between. Germline V lookup: CDR1 SGDLS, CDR2 YYNGEE. The CDR3 is 16 residues long. The CDR3 region has the DNA TGTGCCAGCAGCGTAGACGGTAGCGAACCCTACAATGAGCAGTTCTTC. This codes for CASSVDGSEPYNEQFF. The full variable domain, rest sourced from reference TRBV9 and TRBJ2-1, is DSGVTQTPKHLITATGQRVTLRCSPRSGDLSVYWYQQSLDQGLQFLIQYYNGEERAKGNILERFSAQQFPDLHSELNLSSLELGDSALYFCASSVDGSEPYNEQFFGPGTRLTVL.

The rearrangement joins TRBV19 to TRBJ2-7; TRBD2 agrees at 8 bases. V gave up 5 bases and J gave up 3 bases; unmatched junction bases: 9. The CDR3 loop spans 15 amino acids. Germline CDR1 and CDR2: LNHDA and SQIVND (reference sequence). The CDR3 nucleotides read TGTGCCAGTAGTCCGGGACTAGGGATGAACTACGAGCAGTACTTC. This gives the protein CASSPGLGMNYEQYF.

By frequency in the sample, this clone is large (0.1 to 1%). At the DNA level, this CDR3 is encoded by other sequences in the same sample as well. V and J are TRBV7-9 and TRBJ1-3; 10 bases fit TRBD1. The CDR3 is 15 amino acids. Germline trimming cut 4 bases from V and 4 bases from J; bases unmatched to any gene: 4. Germline V CDR1 and CDR2: SEHNR, FQNEAQ (reference sequence). The CDR3 is CASSWGQGSGNTIYF. The CDR3 DNA sequence: TGTGCCAGCAGCTGGGGACAGGGGTCCGGAAACACCATATATTTT.

V gene TRBV30 combines with J gene TRBJ1-5; D perhaps matches TRBD1 (5 bases). This CDR3 comprises 14 residues. V was clipped by 1 base and J by 7 bases, with 14 bases between them. Germline values: CDR1 GTSNPN, CDR2 SVGIG (reference sequence). CDR3: CAWSAAGVRQPQHF. In nucleotides, the CDR3 is TGTGCCTGGAGTGCCGCGGGGGTAAGACAGCCCCAGCATTTT.

The rearrangement links TRBV12-3 or TRBV12-4 to TRBJ2-7, with unresolved D. The CDR3 runs 11 residues. Trimming left V 4 bases short and J 3 bases short, with 4 bases between. The CDR3 spells CASSSFYEQYF. For the CDR3, the DNA is TGTGCCAGCAGTTCTTTCTACGAGCAGTACTTC.

Here the CDR3 reads CASSLIREGRDRYEAFF. DNA for the CDR3: TGTGCCAGCAGCTTGATTAGGGAGGGAAGGGACCGTTATGAAGCTTTCTTT. The chain carries TRBV5-4 and TRBJ1-1; possible D gene TRBD1, 5 bases. V lost 1 base, J lost 7 bases, and 23 bases lay in between. Germline-derived CDR1 and CDR2 are SGHNT and YYREEE (reference sequence). There are 17 residues in the CDR3.

This clone was found a few times. The J gene is TRBJ1-4, the V gene TRBV30, with D tentatively TRBD1 (5 bases). In germline, CDR1 is GTSNPN, CDR2 SVGIG (reference sequence). Trimming cost V 1 base and J 0 bases, with 9 bases left between them. The CDR3 spans 15 residues. In DNA form, the CDR3 reads TGTGCCTGGAGTGGGTTAGGGGCAACTAATGAAAAACTGTTTTTT. The encoded protein is CAWSGLGATNEKLFF.

V and J are TRBV7-7 and TRBJ2-5; TRBD1 matches 10 bases. Per the germline V gene, CDR1 is SSHAT and CDR2 is FNYEAQ (reference sequence). The CDR3 sequence is 14 residues long. With 4 bases clipped from V and 4 bases from J, the junction kept 3 bases outside the gene matches. The CDR3 sequence: CASSSGTGAETQYF. In DNA, the CDR3 is TGTGCCAGCAGCTCCGGGACAGGGGCAGAGACCCAGTACTTC.

The V gene is TRBV5-1, the J gene TRBJ1-6; TRBD1 is a possible D gene (6 bases). CDR3 length equals 14 residues. Looked up from germline, CDR1 is SGHRS and CDR2 is YFSETQ. The V end was cut by 4 bases, the J end by 5 bases, with 10 bases between. CDR3 in amino acids: CASSPTGNNSPLHF. Here the CDR3 DNA reads TGCGCCAGCAGCCCTACAGGGAATAATTCACCCCTCCACTTT.

This clone appeared a few times. This rearrangement joins TRBV3-1 (or the pseudogene TRBV3-2) to TRBJ1-2; 7 positions match TRBD1. V lost 4 bases to trimming and J lost 7 bases; unmatched junction nucleotides: 12. Germline V gene sequence: CDR1 LGHDT, CDR2 YNNKEL (reference sequence). This CDR3 region has 15 residues. CDR3 sequence (DNA): TGTGCCAGCAGCCCCCATGACAGGGCGGTGGGTGGCTACACCTTC. Amino acids: CASSPHDRAVGGYTF.

The chain recombines TRBV9 with TRBJ2-4, with 12 bases matching TRBD2. The ends lost 2 bases at V and 0 bases at J; junction bases unmatched: 0. Germline CDR1 is SGDLS and CDR2 is YYNGEE. This CDR3 comprises 16 residues. The CDR3 is CASSVGLAGAKNIQYF. The CDR3 region has the DNA TGTGCCAGCAGCGTGGGACTAGCGGGAGCCAAAAACATTCAGTACTTC.

The genes are TRBV7-3 and TRBJ2-6; 9 nucleotides agree with TRBD1. This CDR3 spans 19 amino acids. V was clipped by 5 bases and J by 0 bases; unmatched bases: 11. From germline, CDR1 is SGHTA and CDR2 FQGTGA. Here the CDR3 reads CASSPRVGTGPSGANVLTF. CDR3 coding DNA: TGTGCCAGCAGCCCTAGGGTCGGGACAGGGCCCTCTGGGGCCAACGTCCTGACTTTC.